This is a list of T cell receptor beta chains from one sample in a study of blood T cell repertoires in COVID-19. Sequencing was performed with immunoSEQ multiplex PCR; in TCRdb, only in-frame clones are kept and a portion is missing. The sample lists hundreds of thousands of clones, 87% occurring once. The sequenced sample consisted of peripheral blood. All receptors derive from a man aged 18 to 30 with active or convalescent COVID-19. CDR3s include the opening cysteine and the closing phenylalanine or tryptophan. D genes are given only for firm matches. Clone size appears in some rows only: once, few, many, or a class for an expanded clone.

v_call	j_call	d_call	clone_size	cdr3_nt	cdr3_aa
TRBV28	TRBJ2-7	TRBD2	NA	TGTGCCAGCAGACATACGACTAGCTCCCACCTCCCGAAATACTACGAGCAGTACTTC	CASRHTTSSHLPKYYEQYF
TRBV15	TRBJ2-5	TRBD2	NA	TGTGCCACCTGTCTCGGGACTACAAAAGAGACCCAGTACTTC	CATCLGTTKETQYF
TRBV7-2	TRBJ1-1	NA	NA	TGTGCCAGCAGCTTAGTAGGGGCAGGGGAAACTGAAGCTTTCTTT	CASSLVGAGETEAFF
TRBV7-2	TRBJ2-3	NA	once	TGTGCCAGCAGCTTCGAGGACTACCCCACAGATACGCAGTATTTT	CASSFEDYPTDTQYF
TRBV28	TRBJ2-1	TRBD2	NA	TGTGCCAGCAGCTCAGAACGGGAGGAGTCCTACAATGAGCAGTTCTTC	CASSSEREESYNEQFF
TRBV7-9	TRBJ1-2	NA	NA	TGTGCCAGCAGCTTAGCGAGAGACAGTTATGGCTACACCTTC	CASSLARDSYGYTF
TRBV19	TRBJ1-5	NA	NA	TGTGCCAGTAACCGCTTCCCGGGACACACTTCGTTTAGCAATCAGCCCCAGCATTTT	CASNRFPGHTSFSNQPQHF
TRBV9	TRBJ2-3	TRBD2	NA	TGTGCCAGCAGCGTAGCTGGGGCGGGAGGGCAAGATACGCAGTATTTT	CASSVAGAGGQDTQYF
TRBV6-5	TRBJ1-5	TRBD1	NA	TGTGCCAGCAGCCGGGACAGGTATAGCAATCAGCCCCAGCATTTT	CASSRDRYSNQPQHF
TRBV12-5	TRBJ2-7	TRBD1	NA	TGTGCTAGTGGTTTGGTACGGCCAGGGGGCCACGAGCAGTACTTC	CASGLVRPGGHEQYF
TRBV27	TRBJ2-3	NA	few	TGTGCCAGCAGTTCAGGGGGGACGGGAGATACGCAGTATTTT	CASSSGGTGDTQYF
TRBV19	TRBJ1-1	NA	NA	TGTGCCAGTATAAATCCGGGGGGGAGGAACACTGAAGCTTTCTTT	CASINPGGRNTEAFF
TRBV4-3	TRBJ1-2	NA	once	TGCGCCAGCAGCCGAAACAGGGCAACACACTATGGCTACACCTTC	CASSRNRATHYGYTF
TRBV27	TRBJ1-6	NA	NA	TGTGCCAGCAGACGTCCACAGGGTAGAAATTCACCCCTCCACTTT	CASRRPQGRNSPLHF
TRBV5-4	TRBJ2-2	NA	few	TGTGCCAGCAGCTTGGGCCACAGGGGAGGCGGGGAGCTGTTTTTT	CASSLGHRGGGELFF
TRBV6-2/TRBV6-3	TRBJ2-1	NA	NA	TGTGCCAGCAGCCTACAGACAGGCTATGAGCAGTTCTTC	CASSLQTGYEQFF
TRBV7-9	TRBJ2-7	NA	NA	TGTGCCAGCAGCTTAGGACAGGTCGGCGGCGAGCAGTACTTC	CASSLGQVGGEQYF
TRBV10-3	TRBJ1-6	TRBD1	NA	TGTGCCATCAGGGAGACAGGGGATTCACCCCTCCACTTT	CAIRETGDSPLHF
TRBV7-9	TRBJ2-7	TRBD1	NA	TGTGCCAGCAGCCCCCGCGGGACAGGGCTCTACGAGCAGTACTTC	CASSPRGTGLYEQYF
TRBV29-1	TRBJ2-2	TRBD2	NA	TGCAGCGTTGCCGGGGGGGCCGGGGAGCTGTTTTTT	CSVAGGAGELFF
TRBV9	TRBJ1-1	NA	NA	TGTGCCAGCAGCGCGTGGCAGGGAGGGGACACTGAAGCTTTCTTT	CASSAWQGGDTEAFF
TRBV9	TRBJ1-1	TRBD1	NA	TGTGCCAGCAGCGACCGCTTCGGACAGGGTGGTTCTGAAGCTTTCTTT	CASSDRFGQGGSEAFF
TRBV10-2	TRBJ2-7	TRBD1	NA	TGCGCCAGCAGTGACCGGGACAGGCGCTTCTACGAGCAGTACTTC	CASSDRDRRFYEQYF
TRBV11-2	TRBJ2-3	TRBD2	NA	TGTGCCAGCAGCTCCGGGGGGGGAGCGGGAGGGACAGATACGCAGTATTTT	CASSSGGGAGGTDTQYF
TRBV9	TRBJ2-7	TRBD2	NA	TGTGCCAGCAGCCCGGAGGGGACTAGCTCCTACGAGCAGTACTTC	CASSPEGTSSYEQYF
TRBV20-1	TRBJ1-2	NA	NA	TGCAGTGCTAGTAGGAGCGATGGCTACACCTTC	CSASRSDGYTF
TRBV5-1	TRBJ2-1	TRBD2	NA	TGCGCCAGCAGCTGGGGACTAGCGGGGGACAATGAGCAGTTCTTC	CASSWGLAGDNEQFF
TRBV5-1	TRBJ2-2	NA	NA	TGCGCCAGCAGCTGGGAGACGAACACCGGGGAGCTGTTTTTT	CASSWETNTGELFF
TRBV6-6	TRBJ2-3	TRBD2	NA	TGTGCCAGCACCCCGGCGGGGGGAACAGATACGCAGTATTTT	CASTPAGGTDTQYF
TRBV6-1	TRBJ2-3	NA	NA	TGTGCCAGCAGTGAAAGTGGTCTCGAGATAGATACGCAGTATTTT	CASSESGLEIDTQYF
TRBV10-2	TRBJ2-4	NA	NA	TGCGCCAGCAGTGAGGAGGGTCCCAAAAACATTCAGTACTTC	CASSEEGPKNIQYF
TRBV11-2	TRBJ1-1	TRBD1	once	TGTGCCAGCAGCTTTCGACAGGGTTTGACTGAAGCTTTCTTT	CASSFRQGLTEAFF
TRBV19	TRBJ2-1	NA	NA	TGTGCCAGTAGTATAGAGGAGGGACCCGGGGATGAGCAGTTCTTC	CASSIEEGPGDEQFF
TRBV4-2	TRBJ2-2	TRBD2	NA	TGTGCCAGCAGCCAAGGGGATGCAGCGGGAGACGGCGGGGAGCTGTTTTTT	CASSQGDAAGDGGELFF
TRBV5-6	TRBJ1-2	NA	NA	TGTGCCAGCAGCCCGGGAGCATTTAACTATGGCTACACCTTC	CASSPGAFNYGYTF
TRBV7-2	TRBJ2-3	TRBD2	NA	TGTGCCAGCAGGGAGACTAGCGGGGGAAGCACAGATACGCAGTATTTT	CASRETSGGSTDTQYF
TRBV28	TRBJ2-1	TRBD1	NA	TGTGCCAGCAGTTCAAACACCGAACGACAGGGTACCGATGAGCAGTTCTTC	CASSSNTERQGTDEQFF
TRBV28	TRBJ2-7	NA	NA	TGTGCCAGCGTTACCGCAGGTAGGATTTTCGACGAGCAGTACTTC	CASVTAGRIFDEQYF
TRBV7-2	TRBJ1-2	TRBD1	NA	TGTGCCAGCAGCTTAGTGCTTAGGGACAGGGTCAACGGCTACACCTTC	CASSLVLRDRVNGYTF
TRBV28	TRBJ1-5	TRBD1	NA	TGTGCCAGCAGTTTTCTTAGGGGGCAGAGCAATCAGCCCCAGCATTTT	CASSFLRGQSNQPQHF
TRBV6-5	TRBJ2-3	TRBD1	once	TGTGCCAGCAGCCTGGGACAGTACACAGATACGCAGTATTTT	CASSLGQYTDTQYF
TRBV29-1	TRBJ1-2	TRBD1	NA	TGCAGCGCGGGGGACAGTTTAAATAACTATGGCTACACCTTC	CSAGDSLNNYGYTF
TRBV6-5	TRBJ2-2	TRBD1	NA	TGTGCCAGCAAGCAGGGACAGTCCACCGGGGAGCTGTTTTTT	CASKQGQSTGELFF
TRBV7-9	TRBJ2-1	NA	NA	TGTGCCAGCATCCCCCGGGAGAGCACCTACAATGAGCAGTTCTTC	CASIPRESTYNEQFF
TRBV18	TRBJ1-4	TRBD1	NA	TGTGCCAGCTCACCGGGACAGGGGGATGAAAAACTGTTTTTT	CASSPGQGDEKLFF